Given below is one T cell receptor beta chain in context. Its specificity is not known. This sample stems from a study of T-cell memory formation after mild COVID-19. Constant-segment primers were used for 5'RACE, and the resulting TCR alpha and TCR beta cDNA libraries carried sample barcodes and UMIs. MiXCR was run by TCRdb on the 5' RACE reads, yielding one entry per CDR3 protein. The table lists about 500,000 distinct CDR3 sequences, about a fifth of them singletons, with about an eighth in the top ten. This CDR3 is built from 13 residues. Trimming left V 2 bases short and J 6 bases short, with 9 bases between. CDR1 and CDR2 from the germline V gene are SGDLS and YYNGEE. Study findings and constraints: Second-wave clones with a day 37 peak had unconfirmed SARS-CoV-2 specificity.

The receptor's source is an adult woman who had mild COVID-19 (a few samples of this study predate the infection). Cell type and time point are not known. The sequenced sample was PBMCs or a T cell subset sorted from them (not recorded which). The chain couples TRBV9 to TRBJ1-3; a possible D gene is TRBD1 (6 bases). The DNA for the CDR3 is TGTGCCAGCAGCGTCCGGACAGAAAACACCATATATTTT. Its translation is CASSVRTENTIYF.